What follows is one T cell receptor beta chain and its context. The antigen remains undetermined. The data are from a study of shared clonotypes between healthy human individuals. Findings and caveats of the study: Large depth notwithstanding, sorted-subset sequencing proved incomplete by rarefaction.

CDR3 size: 15 residues. The ends lost 5 bases at V and 7 bases at J; junction bases unmatched: 13. Germline V lookup: CDR1 SGHAT, CDR2 FQNNGV. Using around 180 ng DNA, roughly 33,000 T cell genomes, the sorted-subset replicate PCRs were run. Libraries were prepared by immunoSEQ multiplex PCR; TCRdb keeps only in-frame clonotypes and omits some of them. The table lists about 2.4 million clones, approximately 90% of them singletons. This TCR came from a young man in good health. Sequenced input: naive CD4+ T cells sorted from blood. Subset meaning: CD45RA+ positively selected. The V call is TRBV11-2, the J call TRBJ1-1, with 7 bases lining up with TRBD1. This CDR3 reads CASSVRGQAWDEAFF. The CDR3 DNA sequence: TGTGCCAGCAGCGTCAGAGGACAGGCTTGGGATGAAGCTTTCTTT.